These 17 T cell receptor beta chains share one sample of origin, sequenced in a study of blood T cell repertoires in COVID-19. This table comes from immunoSEQ multiplex PCR, and its TCRdb copy is limited to in-frame clones, with some not included. The sample shows around 230,000 clones, 75% to 85% of them seen only once. Sequenced input: peripheral blood. Source of these receptors: a man aged 35-49 years who had recovered from COVID-19.

This chain connects TRBV5-1 to TRBJ2-3; TRBD2 matches 8 bases. V dropped 0 bases and J dropped 4; count of bases not matched to a gene: 4. Germline CDR1 reads SGHRS; CDR2 reads YFSETQ. CDR3 length: 15 residues. CDR3 in amino acids: CASSLAGGLADTQYF. The DNA of the CDR3 is TGCGCCAGCAGCTTGGCGGGGGGGCTCGCAGATACGCAGTATTTT.

In regard to this clone: This CDR3 is also generated by other DNA sequences in the sample. The gene calls are TRBV7-2 and TRBJ2-3; D is unresolved. Per germline, CDR1 SGHTA and CDR2 FQGNSA. This CDR3 contains 13 residues. V lost 1 base, J lost 2 bases, and 4 bases lay in between. The CDR3 is CASSLVYTDTQYF. In DNA form, the CDR3 reads TGTGCCAGCAGCTTAGTCTACACAGATACGCAGTATTTT.

V and J are TRBV3-1 (or the pseudogene TRBV3-2) and TRBJ2-3; TRBD2 aligns across 8 bases. The V segment lost 4 bases and the J segment 5 bases; nucleotides outside the gene matches: 5. The CDR3 spans 14 residues. Germline values: CDR1 LGHDT, CDR2 YNNKEL (reference sequence). This CDR3 reads CASSPGGPGDTQYF. CDR3 nucleotides: TGTGCCAGCAGCCCGGGGGGGCCGGGAGATACGCAGTATTTT.

This clone was recorded only once. This chain connects TRBV10-3 to TRBJ2-3; D is undetermined. Between the trimmed V and J ends, which lost 3 bases and 5 bases, there was a span of 6 bases. This CDR3 spans 12 amino acids. Germline V CDR1 and CDR2: ENHRY, SYGVKD. CDR3 in amino acids: CAISEAQDTQYF. The CDR3 coding sequence is TGTGCCATCAGTGAAGCGCAAGATACGCAGTATTTT.

J is TRBJ2-7 and V is TRBV2; 9 nucleotides agree with TRBD1. The germline V gene encodes CDR1 SNHLY and CDR2 FYNNEI. The V segment lost 5 bases and the J segment 2 bases; nucleotides outside the gene matches: 4. CDR3 size: 14 residues. The CDR3 is CASSLQGAAYEQYF. The CDR3 DNA reads TGTGCCAGCAGTCTACAGGGGGCCGCCTACGAGCAGTACTTC.

V usage is TRBV6-5 and J usage is TRBJ2-5; 9 bases are shared with TRBD1. With V trimmed by 6 bases and J by 8 bases, 7 bases remained unmatched. CDR1 is MNHEY and CDR2 is SVGAGI in the germline V gene. The CDR3 sequence is 13 residues long. As DNA, the CDR3 is TGTGCCAGCAGCCTCGACAGGGGGGGAACCCAGTACTTC. Translation: CASSLDRGGTQYF.

The chain has TRBV18 and TRBJ2-7, with TRBD1 matching over 10 bases. CDR1 KGHSH and CDR2 LQKENI come from the germline V gene. The CDR3 sequence is 15 residues long. Trimming took 3 bases from V and 2 from J; bases not matched to a gene: 4. CDR3 loop: CASSPGQGFPYEQYF. As DNA, the CDR3 is TGTGCCAGCTCACCGGGACAGGGGTTCCCCTACGAGCAGTACTTC. Supplemented by reference TRBV18 and TRBJ2-7, the full variable domain reads NAGVMQNPRHLVRRRGQEARLRCSPMKGHSHVYWYRQLPEEGLKFMVYLQKENIIDESGMPKERFSAEFPKEGPSILRIQQVVRGDSAAYFCASSPGQGFPYEQYFGPGTRLTVT.

The rearrangement joins TRBV7-9 to TRBJ2-1; 7 nucleotides line up with TRBD2. The germline CDR1 and CDR2 sequences are SEHNR and FQNEAQ (reference sequence). Trimming at V came to 5 bases and at J to 12 bases, leaving 10 bases not matched to a gene. There are 13 residues in the CDR3. CDR3 in amino acids: CASSKGLTALQFF. The CDR3 nucleotides read TGTGCCAGCAGCAAGGGACTAACAGCGCTGCAGTTCTTC.

On this clone itself: Other DNA variants within this sample encode the same CDR3. The chain employs TRBV6-5 and TRBJ2-7, with D unresolved. There are 11 residues in the CDR3. Looked up from germline, CDR1 is MNHEY and CDR2 is SVGAGI. Trimming left V 5 bases short and J 5 bases short, with 7 bases between. The CDR3 DNA sequence: TGTGCCAGCAGTAGCCGGGACGAGCAGTACTTC. Its translation: CASSSRDEQYF.

The chain employs TRBV5-5 and TRBJ1-1; possible D gene TRBD1, 6 bases. Between the trimmed V and J ends, which lost 0 bases and 5 bases, there was a span of 14 bases. The CDR3 length is 15 residues. The germline V gene has CDR1 SGHKS and CDR2 YYEKEE (reference sequence). DNA of the CDR3: TGTGCCAGCAGCTTGGTGAGGGGGAGTTGGACTGAAGCTTTCTTT. Its protein product is CASSLVRGSWTEAFF.

V usage is TRBV6-5 and J usage is TRBJ1-1, with TRBD1 identical over 7 bases. With V trimmed by 5 bases and J by 7 bases, 4 bases remained unmatched. The CDR3 is 12 residues long. Germline loops: CDR1 MNHEY, CDR2 SVGAGI. The CDR3 loop reads CASSLQGNEAFF. CDR3 nucleotide sequence: TGTGCCAGCAGTCTACAGGGGAATGAAGCTTTCTTT.

The V gene is TRBV6-6, the J gene TRBJ2-4, with TRBD1 matching 9 bases. Germline V gene sequence: CDR1 MNHNY, CDR2 SVGAGI (reference sequence). The CDR3 is 16 amino acids. V was clipped by 1 base and J by 6 bases; unmatched bases: 7. The CDR3 spells CASSYLPGQGLNIQYF. CDR3 coding DNA: TGTGCCAGCAGTTACTTGCCAGGACAGGGGTTAAACATTCAGTACTTC.

J is TRBJ2-5 and V is TRBV19; possible D gene TRBD2, 6 bases. The CDR3 is made up of 13 amino acids. Germline values: CDR1 LNHDA, CDR2 SQIVND (reference sequence). Trimming removed 5 bases from V and 4 bases from J, with 11 bases in between. This CDR3 is CASSVDYRETQYF. For the CDR3, the DNA is TGTGCCAGTAGTGTGGACTACAGAGAGACCCAGTACTTC.

The count of this clone is one. The chain has TRBV11-2 and TRBJ1-6; D remains unclear. The CDR3 sequence is 13 residues long. Trimming took off 8 bases at V and 7 bases at J, with 12 bases between the two ends. Germline CDR1 and CDR2: SGHAT and FQNNGV. In nucleotides, the CDR3 is TGTGCCAGCTCACATGTGTCCAATTCACCCCTCCACTTT. Its translation is CASSHVSNSPLHF. Based on the CDR3 plus reference TRBV11-2 and TRBJ1-6, the full variable domain is EAGVAQSPRYKIIEKRQSVAFWCNPISGHATLYWYQQILGQGPKLLIQFQNNGVVDDSQLPKDRFSAERLKGVDSTLKIQPAKLEDSAVYLCASSHVSNSPLHFGNGTRLTVT.

This clone has just one count. The V call is TRBV11-3, the J call TRBJ2-1; D remains ambiguous. The germline gives CDR1 SGHNT, CDR2 YENEEA. The V end lost 1 base, the J end lost 3 bases, and 13 bases lay between the germline ends. This CDR3 comprises 16 residues. CDR3: CASSLGLPGVYNEQFF. The CDR3 DNA is TGTGCCAGCAGCTTAGGTCTACCGGGTGTCTACAATGAGCAGTTCTTC.

J is TRBJ2-7 and V is TRBV2; the D is unclear. Germline V lookup: CDR1 SNHLY, CDR2 FYNNEI. V lost 5 bases to trimming and J lost 2 bases, with 10 bases between them. This CDR3 region has 13 residues. CDR3 in amino acids: CASSKPITYEQYF. CDR3 bases: TGTGCCAGCAGTAAGCCGATCACCTACGAGCAGTACTTC.

V usage is TRBV7-8 and J usage is TRBJ2-3; 12 bases fit TRBD1. The J segment lost 4 bases and the V segment lost 2 bases, leaving 4 bases of the junction unmatched. CDR3 length: 16 residues. Germline assignment: CDR1 SGHVS and CDR2 FQNEAQ. CDR3 coding DNA: TGTGCCAGCAGCTTACTGGGACAGGGGGCCTCAGATACGCAGTATTTT. Its translation is CASSLLGQGASDTQYF.